These T cell receptor beta chains were read from a single sample in a study of post-analysis software for immune sequencing data. TCRdb reanalysed the PCR reads using MiXCR and keeps one entry per CDR3 protein. This table holds approximately 770,000 distinct CDR3 sequences, about 45% found once. The material sequenced was blood. All receptors derive from a girl aged 5 to 17 with multiple sclerosis. The CDR3 runs from the conserved cysteine through the conserved F or W. D genes are given only for firm matches. The listing skips clone size in some rows; elsewhere it reads once, few, many or a size class.

D gene	clone size	J gene	V gene	CDR3 DNA	CDR3 protein
TRBD1	few	TRBJ2-5	TRBV2	TGTGCCAGCAGGCCCGGGACAGGTTCTATAAAGACCCAGTACTTC	CASRPGTGSIKTQYF
NA	NA	TRBJ2-7	TRBV7-2	TGTGCCAGCAGCTTATATTTCAACGAGCAGTACTTC	CASSLYFNEQYF
NA	few	TRBJ1-2	TRBV18	TGTGCCAGCTCGGAGGGTGACTATGGCTACACCTTC	CASSEGDYGYTF
NA	NA	TRBJ2-7	TRBV7-8	TGTGCCAGCAGCTCCGGAAGGCAGGGAGTCTCCTACGAGCAGTACTTC	CASSSGRQGVSYEQYF
NA	few	TRBJ1-2	TRBV5-1	TGCGCCAGCAGCTTGGGAGACATTAACTATGGCTACACCTTC	CASSLGDINYGYTF
TRBD1	NA	TRBJ1-1	TRBV12-3/TRBV12-4	TGTGCCACCAGCGAGAGAGGGGGCGGTGTGACTGAAGCTTTCTTT	CATSERGGGVTEAFF
NA	few	TRBJ2-7	TRBV6-6	TGTGCCAGCAGTGTTCCCAGGTCGGGTACTTCCTACGAGCAGTACTTC	CASSVPRSGTSYEQYF
TRBD2	NA	TRBJ2-6	TRBV12-3/TRBV12-4	TGTGTCAGCAGCCCCTTCGGGGGAGGGACTGGGGCCAACGTCCTGACTTTC	CVSSPFGGGTGANVLTF
NA	NA	TRBJ1-1	TRBV7-9	TGTGCCAGCAGCTTAGCCCGAGGGGCTGAAGCTTTCTTT	CASSLARGAEAFF
NA	NA	TRBJ1-5	TRBV29-1	TGCAGCGTTGAAGATGGTAATCAGCCCCAGCATTTT	CSVEDGNQPQHF
NA	NA	TRBJ2-7	TRBV7-2	TGTGCCAGCAGCTTAGCGGGAGCCGACTACGAGCAGTACTTC	CASSLAGADYEQYF
TRBD1	NA	TRBJ2-5	TRBV29-1	TGCAGCGTTGAGAGACAGGGGGAGACCCAGTACTTC	CSVERQGETQYF
TRBD1	NA	TRBJ2-7	TRBV29-1	TGCAGCGTTGAAGTCGGAGACAGGGAGTCCTACGAGCAGTACTTC	CSVEVGDRESYEQYF
NA	once	TRBJ2-5	TRBV7-9	TGTGCCAGCAGCTTAGATGGGACCCAAGAGACCCAGTACTTC	CASSLDGTQETQYF
TRBD1	NA	TRBJ2-7	TRBV3-1	TGTGCCAGCAGCCACCTGGGACAGGCCTACGAGCAGTACTTC	CASSHLGQAYEQYF
TRBD1	few	TRBJ1-2	TRBV5-4	TGTGCCAGCAGCCCAGAACCGACAGGGAACTATGGCTACACCTTC	CASSPEPTGNYGYTF
NA	NA	TRBJ2-7	TRBV20-1	TGCAGTGCTAGACCCCTACGCTTCGACTACGAGCAGTACTTC	CSARPLRFDYEQYF
NA	NA	TRBJ1-5	TRBV7-9	TGTGCCAGCAGCTTCGATGTTTCTCAGCCCCAGCATTTT	CASSFDVSQPQHF
NA	NA	TRBJ1-5	TRBV6-1	TGTGCCAGCAATCCGACAGTTAATCAGCCCCAGCATTTT	CASNPTVNQPQHF
TRBD2	few	TRBJ2-3	TRBV7-2	TGTGCCAGCAGCTTGCCGGGACTAGCGAGTGTAGATACGCAGTATTTT	CASSLPGLASVDTQYF
NA	NA	TRBJ2-1	TRBV12-3/TRBV12-4	TGTGCCAGCAGTCTCGTCACAAATGAGCAGTTCTTC	CASSLVTNEQFF
TRBD2	NA	TRBJ2-7	TRBV29-1	TGCAGCGCGACCAAACCCGGGACTAGCGGGAGGGCCGGGGAGCAGTACTTC	CSATKPGTSGRAGEQYF
NA	NA	TRBJ2-1	TRBV28	TGTGCCAGCAGTTTAACAGGTAACGGCGATGAGCAGTTCTTC	CASSLTGNGDEQFF
NA	NA	TRBJ2-1	TRBV11-3	TGTGCCAGCAGCGACGGCTTGGGCTCCTACAATGAGCAGTTCTTC	CASSDGLGSYNEQFF
TRBD1	few	TRBJ2-3	TRBV7-8	TGTGCCAGCAGCCCCAAGGGGGCCCCCACAGATACGCAGTATTTT	CASSPKGAPTDTQYF
NA	NA	TRBJ2-1	TRBV30	TGTGCCTGGAGACAATTTGACTTCTCGACCAACAATGAGCAGTTCTTC	CAWRQFDFSTNNEQFF
NA	NA	TRBJ2-7	TRBV9	TGTGCCAGCAGCGTACAAGGCAGCTCCTACGAGCAGTACTTC	CASSVQGSSYEQYF
NA	few	TRBJ2-1	TRBV7-8	TGTGCCAGCAGCTTAGAAGTAGTGCGGAGCTCCTACAATGAGCAGTTCTTC	CASSLEVVRSSYNEQFF
NA	few	TRBJ2-5	TRBV7-8	TGTGCCAGCAGCTTAGGGGGGGACCGAGGGGAGACCCAGTACTTC	CASSLGGDRGETQYF